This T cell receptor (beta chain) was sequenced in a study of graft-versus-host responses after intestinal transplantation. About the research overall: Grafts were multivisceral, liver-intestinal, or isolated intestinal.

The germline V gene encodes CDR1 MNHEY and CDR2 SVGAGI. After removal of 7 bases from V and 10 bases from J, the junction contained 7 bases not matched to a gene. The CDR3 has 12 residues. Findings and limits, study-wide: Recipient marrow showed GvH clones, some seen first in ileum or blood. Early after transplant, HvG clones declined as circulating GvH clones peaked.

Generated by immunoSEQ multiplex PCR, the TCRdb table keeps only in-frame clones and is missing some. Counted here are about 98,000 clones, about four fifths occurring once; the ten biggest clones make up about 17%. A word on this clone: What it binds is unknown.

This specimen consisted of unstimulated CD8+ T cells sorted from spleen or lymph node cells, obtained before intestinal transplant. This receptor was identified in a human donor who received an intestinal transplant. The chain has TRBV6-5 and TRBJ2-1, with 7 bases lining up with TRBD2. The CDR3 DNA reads TGTGCCAGCACCCCTAGCGGCGTAGAGCAGTTCTTC. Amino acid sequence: CASTPSGVEQFF.